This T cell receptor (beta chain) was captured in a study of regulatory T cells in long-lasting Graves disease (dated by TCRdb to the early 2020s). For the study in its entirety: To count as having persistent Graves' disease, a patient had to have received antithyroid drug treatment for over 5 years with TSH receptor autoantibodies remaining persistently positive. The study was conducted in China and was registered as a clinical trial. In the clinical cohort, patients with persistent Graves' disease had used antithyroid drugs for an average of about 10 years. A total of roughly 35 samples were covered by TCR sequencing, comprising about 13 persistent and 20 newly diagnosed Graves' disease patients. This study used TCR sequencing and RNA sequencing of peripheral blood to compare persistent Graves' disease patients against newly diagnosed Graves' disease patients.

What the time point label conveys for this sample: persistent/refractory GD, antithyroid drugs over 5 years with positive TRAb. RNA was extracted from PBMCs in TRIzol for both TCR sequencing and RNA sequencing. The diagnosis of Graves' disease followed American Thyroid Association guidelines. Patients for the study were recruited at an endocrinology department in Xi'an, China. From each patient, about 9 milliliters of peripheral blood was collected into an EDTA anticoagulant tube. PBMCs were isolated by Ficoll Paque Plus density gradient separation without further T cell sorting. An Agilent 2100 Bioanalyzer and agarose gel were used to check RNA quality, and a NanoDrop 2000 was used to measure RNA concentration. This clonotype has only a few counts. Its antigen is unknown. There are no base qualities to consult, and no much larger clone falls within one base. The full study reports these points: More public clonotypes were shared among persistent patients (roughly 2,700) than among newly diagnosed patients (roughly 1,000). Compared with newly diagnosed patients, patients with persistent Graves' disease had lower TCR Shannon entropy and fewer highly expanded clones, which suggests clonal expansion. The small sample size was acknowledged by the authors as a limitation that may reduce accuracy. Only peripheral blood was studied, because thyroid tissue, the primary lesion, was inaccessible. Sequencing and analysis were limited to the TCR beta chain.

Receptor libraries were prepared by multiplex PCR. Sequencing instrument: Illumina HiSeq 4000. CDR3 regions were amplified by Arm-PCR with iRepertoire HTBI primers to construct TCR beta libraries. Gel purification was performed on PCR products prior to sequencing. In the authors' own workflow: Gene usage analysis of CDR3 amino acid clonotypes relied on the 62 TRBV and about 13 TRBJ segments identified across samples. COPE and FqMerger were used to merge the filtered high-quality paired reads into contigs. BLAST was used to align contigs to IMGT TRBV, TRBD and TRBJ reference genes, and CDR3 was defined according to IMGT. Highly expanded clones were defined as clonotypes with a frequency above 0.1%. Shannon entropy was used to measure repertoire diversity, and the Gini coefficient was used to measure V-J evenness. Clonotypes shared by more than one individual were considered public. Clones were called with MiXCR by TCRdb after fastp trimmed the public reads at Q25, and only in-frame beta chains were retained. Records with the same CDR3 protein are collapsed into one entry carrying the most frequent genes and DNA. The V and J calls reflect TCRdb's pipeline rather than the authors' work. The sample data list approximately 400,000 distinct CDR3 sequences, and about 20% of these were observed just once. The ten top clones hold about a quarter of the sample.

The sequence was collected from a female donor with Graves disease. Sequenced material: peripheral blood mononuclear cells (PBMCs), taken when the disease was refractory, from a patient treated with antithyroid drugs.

The CDR3 is CASSLAAGEQWGYTF. The nucleotide sequence reads as follows: TGTGCCAGCAGCTTAGCGGCAGGGGAGCAGTGGGGCTACACCTTC. The rearrangement combines TRBV7-9 with TRBJ1-2; the D region possibly corresponds to TRBD1 (6 bases align). Deletion took 0 bases off V and 8 bases off J, with a span of 16 bases between the germline ends. From cysteine to phenylalanine, the CDR3 is 15 amino acids long. Just CDR3 DNA is preserved here, 45 bases in frame from base 1. For CDR1 and CDR2, the germline V gene (reference sequence) lists SEHNR and FQNEAQ. Extended through the reference TRBV7-9 and TRBJ1-2 proteins, this CDR3 yields the full variable domain: DTGVSQNPRHKITKRGQNVTFRCDPISEHNRLYWYRQTLGQGPEFLTYFQNEAQLEKSRLLSDRFSAERPKGSFSTLEIQRTEQGDSAMYLCASSLAAGEQWGYTFGSGTRLTVV.